This T cell receptor (beta chain) was obtained from a study of PD-1 blockade in classical Hodgkin lymphoma. Whole-study context: Once every 2 weeks, patients received intravenous nivolumab at 3 mg/kg.

Study-level findings and limits: CD4+ TCR diversity rose significantly by C4D1, and CD8+ TCR diversity did not.

Every one of the patients relapsed after autologous stem cell transplantation (brentuximab vedotin exposure was variable). A word on this clone: Its antigen is unknown.

The method was immunoSEQ multiplex PCR; TCRdb's version includes in-frame clones alone and lacks a portion of them. The profile covers about 16,000 clones, with roughly 68% appearing a single time and about 10% taken by the ten largest. CDR1 is MDHEN and CDR2 is SYDVKM in the germline V gene. Losses at the gene ends were 4 bases for V and 8 bases for J; bases not matched to a gene: 8. CDR3 length: 14 amino acids. The sequence came from a human donor with classical Hodgkin lymphoma. This sample comprised peripheral blood mononuclear cells (PBMCs), obtained at baseline. The V gene is TRBV28, the J gene TRBJ1-2, with 9 bases identical to TRBD1. CDR3 in DNA: TGTGCCAGCAGTTCACCCGGGACAGGGCGGGGCTACACCTTC. It translates to CASSSPGTGRGYTF.